This passage covers 6 T cell receptor beta chains from one sample sequenced in a study of T cells in Graves' hyperthyroidism and ophthalmopathy. The TCR beta CDR3 regions underwent amplification using RNA transcripts as the source. A set of HTBI primers served as the primers for a first-round RT-PCR of the TCR CDR3. TCRdb fed the multiplex PCR reads into MiXCR, producing one record per CDR3 protein. The sample has about 480,000 distinct CDR3 sequences; around 14% are singletons. The sample was blood. All receptors come from a woman younger than 30 with Graves' hyperthyroidism.

About this clonotype itself: A junction boundary mismatches the germline segment, possibly from a read error. The V and J genes are TRBV14 and TRBJ2-5; a weak D match, TRBD2 (7 bases). The germline gives CDR1 SGHDN, CDR2 FVKESK. The CDR3 has 17 amino acids. The DNA of the CDR3 is TGTGCCAGCGGCCAAGACCCCTCACGGGCGGGGGCGGAGACCCAGTACTTC. Amino acids: CASGQDPSRAGAETQYF.

In its sample, this clonotype was seen a few times. The V gene is TRBV5-1, the J gene TRBJ2-5; weak D call: TRBD2 (6 bases). Deletions cut 2 bases from V and 5 bases from J, with 13 bases between. CDR1 is SGHRS and CDR2 is YFSETQ in the germline V gene. CDR3 length: 14 residues. The CDR3 sequence is CASSLGRGAETQYF. In nucleotides, the CDR3 is TGCGCCAGCAGCTTAGGGCGGGGAGCGGAGACCCAGTACTTC. Complete variable domain (other parts from reference TRBV5-1 and TRBJ2-5): KAGVTQTPRYLIKTRGQQVTLSCSPISGHRSVSWYQQTPGQGLQFLFEYFSETQRNKGNFPGRFSGRQFSNSRSEMNVSTLELGDSALYLCASSLGRGAETQYFGPGTRLLVL.

Many counts were recorded for this clonotype. V and J are TRBV11-2 and TRBJ1-1; D not resolved. Germline lookup yields CDR1 SGHAT and CDR2 FQNNGV. This CDR3 is 15 amino acids long. Trimming shortened V by 5 bases and J by 0 bases, and 13 bases separated the two germline ends. The CDR3 bases are TGTGCCAGCAGCCCTGGGGAGATAATGAACACTGAAGCTTTCTTT. Its translation is CASSPGEIMNTEAFF.

This clonotype was detected a few times. Germline and junction disagree at one end, which may indicate a read error. The gene calls are TRBV7-9 and TRBJ1-2, with D unclear. Germline CDR1 reads SEHNR; CDR2 reads FQNEAQ (reference sequence). CDR3 length equals 16 residues. In DNA form, the CDR3 reads TGTGCCAGCAGCCCACCCCTTGTCAGCTCTAACTATGGCCACACCTTC. Residues: CASSPPLVSSNYGHTF.

This rearrangement joins TRBV2 to TRBJ2-7; D gene unclear. Gene TRBJ2-1 matches the end of the DNA better, so the J call may be wrong. CDR1 and CDR2 from the germline V gene are SNHLY and FYNNEI. The CDR3 is made up of 11 amino acids. Here the CDR3 reads CASSAEYEQFF. The DNA of the CDR3 is TGTGCCAGCAGTGCGGAGTACGAGCAGTTCTTC.

This clonotype was counted many times. This chain links TRBV7-9 with TRBJ2-5; 12 positions match TRBD2. Trimming removed 4 bases from V and 0 bases from J; junction bases left unmatched: 18. CDR3 length equals 21 residues. The germline CDR1 and CDR2 sequences are SEHNR and FQNEAQ (reference sequence). The CDR3 reads CASSSPGTPVTSGRYQETQYF. The CDR3 DNA reads TGTGCCAGCAGCTCCCCCGGGACACCCGTTACTAGCGGGAGGTACCAAGAGACCCAGTACTTC.